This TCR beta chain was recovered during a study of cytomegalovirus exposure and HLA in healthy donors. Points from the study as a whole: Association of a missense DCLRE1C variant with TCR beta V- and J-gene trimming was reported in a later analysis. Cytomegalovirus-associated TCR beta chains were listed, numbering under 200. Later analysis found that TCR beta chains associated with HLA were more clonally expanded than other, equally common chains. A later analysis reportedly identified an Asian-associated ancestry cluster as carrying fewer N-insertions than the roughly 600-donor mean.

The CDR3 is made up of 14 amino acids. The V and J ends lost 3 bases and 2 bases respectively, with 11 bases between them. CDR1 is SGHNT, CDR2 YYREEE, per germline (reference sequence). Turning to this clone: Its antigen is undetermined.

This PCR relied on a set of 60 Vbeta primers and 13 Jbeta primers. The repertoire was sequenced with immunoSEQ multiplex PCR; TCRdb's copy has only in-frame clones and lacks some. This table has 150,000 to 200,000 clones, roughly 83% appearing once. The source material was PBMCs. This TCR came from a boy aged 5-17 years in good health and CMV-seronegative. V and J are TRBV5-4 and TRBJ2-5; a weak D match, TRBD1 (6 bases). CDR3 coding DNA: TGTGCCAGCAGCTGGGGGACAAATCAAGAGACCCAGTACTTC. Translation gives CASSWGTNQETQYF.